A single sample gave rise to the 7 T cell receptor beta chains below, sequenced in a study of blood T cell repertoires in COVID-19. Sequenced by immunoSEQ multiplex PCR; TCRdb stores in-frame clones only, minus some. This table has 140,000 or so clones, approximately 82% appearing once. Sequencing was carried out using peripheral blood. The receptors derive from a man aged 55 to 70 with active or convalescent COVID-19.

The chain has TRBV19 and TRBJ2-1, with 13 bases matching TRBD2. The CDR3 spans 19 residues. CDR1 and CDR2 (germline): LNHDA, SQIVND (reference sequence). V lost 6 bases to trimming and J lost 0 bases; unmatched junction nucleotides: 11. The CDR3 region is CASRPRGLAGESSYNEQFF. CDR3 sequence (DNA): TGTGCCAGTAGACCGAGAGGACTAGCGGGGGAAAGCTCCTACAATGAGCAGTTCTTC. The variable domain in full, completed from reference TRBV19 and TRBJ2-1, reads DGGITQSPKYLFRKEGQNVTLSCEQNLNHDAMYWYRQDPGQGLRLIYYSQIVNDFQKGDIAEGYSVSREKKESFPLTVTSAQKNPTAFYLCASRPRGLAGESSYNEQFFGPGTRLTVL.

V is TRBV10-3 and J is TRBJ1-2, with 7 bases identical to TRBD1. With 3 bases clipped from V and 4 bases from J, the junction kept 2 bases outside the gene matches. The CDR3 extends over 13 amino acids. Germline CDR1 and CDR2: ENHRY and SYGVKD. This CDR3 reads CAISEGQAYGYTF. In DNA, the CDR3 is TGTGCCATCAGTGAAGGACAGGCCTATGGCTACACCTTC.

V usage is TRBV27 and J usage is TRBJ2-1, with 10 bases identical to TRBD2. The trim removed 4 bases at V and 4 bases at J, leaving 10 bases unmatched. CDR3 size: 17 residues. CDR1 and CDR2 from the germline V gene are MNHEY and SMNVEV (reference sequence). CDR3 sequence: CASSSFGASGGYNEQFF. The CDR3 DNA reads TGTGCCAGCAGTTCGTTCGGGGCTAGCGGGGGATACAATGAGCAGTTCTTC.

The chain recombines TRBV19 with TRBJ1-6; the D is unclear. This CDR3 spans 14 amino acids. V lost 3 bases, J lost 6 bases, and 9 bases lay in between. CDR1 and CDR2 from the germline V gene are LNHDA and SQIVND (reference sequence). The CDR3 loop reads CASSIPGSNSPLHF. For the CDR3, the DNA is TGTGCCAGTAGTATTCCGGGGAGTAATTCACCCCTCCACTTT.

Comments on this clone: One end of the junction does not line up with germline, which may come from a read error. V usage is TRBV7-7 and J usage is TRBJ2-7, with TRBD1 identical over 8 bases. CDR1 is SSHAT and CDR2 is FNYEAQ in the germline V gene (reference sequence). This CDR3 region has 15 residues. CDR3 nucleotide sequence: TGTGCTAGCAGCCCTACTGGACAGGGAGGCGGCGAGCAGTACTTC. Protein sequence: CASSPTGQGGGEQYF.

The chain has TRBV24-1 and TRBJ2-5; 11 nucleotides agree with TRBD2. The CDR3 sequence is 15 residues long. Losses at the gene ends were 3 bases for V and 3 bases for J; bases not matched to a gene: 2. Per germline, CDR1 KGHDR and CDR2 SFDVKD. The CDR3 bases are TGTGCCACCAGTGATGCGGGACTAGCGGAAGAGACCCAGTACTTC. It translates to CATSDAGLAEETQYF.

CDR3 nucleotides: TGTGCCAGCAGCGCACTAGCAGATGAGCAGTTCTTC. The encoded protein is CASSALADEQFF. The rearrangement links TRBV5-4 to TRBJ2-1; tentatively, D is TRBD2 (6 bases). This CDR3 is built from 12 residues. Deletions cut 4 bases from V and 8 bases from J, with 10 bases between. Germline V gives CDR1 SGHNT, CDR2 YYREEE (reference sequence).